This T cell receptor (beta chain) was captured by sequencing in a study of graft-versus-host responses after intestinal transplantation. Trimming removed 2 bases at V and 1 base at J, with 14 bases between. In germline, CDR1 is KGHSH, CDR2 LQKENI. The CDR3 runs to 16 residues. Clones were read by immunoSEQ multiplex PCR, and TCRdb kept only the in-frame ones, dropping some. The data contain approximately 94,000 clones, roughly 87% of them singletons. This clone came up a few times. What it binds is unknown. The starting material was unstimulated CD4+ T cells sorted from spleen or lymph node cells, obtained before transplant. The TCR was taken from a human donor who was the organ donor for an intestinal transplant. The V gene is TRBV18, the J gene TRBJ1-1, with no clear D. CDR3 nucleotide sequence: TGTGCCAGCTCACCATCCTATCTACCGTCGAACACTGAAGCTTTCTTT. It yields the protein CASSPSYLPSNTEAFF.